The present T cell receptor beta chain was sequenced within a study of T cell responses to AZD1222 COVID-19 vaccine. Overall study context: Second-dose schedules of about 4 or about 12 weeks were combined.

The method was immunoSEQ multiplex PCR; TCRdb's version includes in-frame clones alone and lacks a portion of them. Of about 120,000 clones listed, 90% to 95% were seen once; the top ten hold 2.5% to 3.5%. Only one count was recorded for this clone. Its antigen is undetermined. V was trimmed by 0 bases and J by 2 bases, leaving 12 bases between them. Per the germline V gene, CDR1 is SGHRS and CDR2 is YFSETQ. This CDR3 spans 16 amino acids. Whole-study findings and limits: The sample set comprised mostly white British donors with more females, and clonal diversity was possibly underestimated. Targets within unmutated variant regions were reportedly found for nearly half of spike-specific TCRs. The CD4 TCRs associated with vaccination extended across spike and predominated at 160-218 and 743-854.

The chain joins TRBV5-1 to TRBJ2-1; D possibly matches TRBD1 or TRBD2 (5 bases each). The clonotype originates from an adult in good health. The sample in question was peripheral blood, obtained on day 0 of AZD1222 vaccination. CDR3 amino acids: CASSLVGVSPYNEQFF. CDR3 in DNA: TGCGCCAGCAGCTTGGTGGGGGTTAGCCCCTACAATGAGCAGTTCTTC.